The next 10 T cell receptor beta chains were all read from a single sample in a study of blood T cell repertoires in COVID-19 (dated by TCRdb to 2020 to 2022). Receptors were amplified or captured by the immunoSEQ multiplex PCR assay. TCRdb carries this immuneACCESS record with in-frame sequences only. Its versions omit some clonotypes, under half of them owing to an unresolved V gene in the studies checked, with the rest unexplained. This sample holds approximately 180,000 clones; 80% to 95% were observed only once. Of the sample, around 0.53% is held by the ten largest clones. Specimen: peripheral blood. Receptors were obtained from a man aged 45-65 years with acute or convalescent COVID-19.

This clone was counted once. The gene calls are TRBV5-8 and TRBJ1-2; 7 positions agree with TRBD1. Germline V lookup: CDR1 SGHTS, CDR2 YDEGEE. The CDR3 is 15 amino acids. The J segment lost 8 bases and the V segment lost 4 bases, leaving 14 bases of the junction unmatched. The CDR3 here is CASSTARGGAGGYTF. The CDR3, as DNA: TGTGCCAGCAGCACCGCCCGAGGGGGCGCGGGGGGCTACACCTTC.

The chain employs TRBV6-2 or TRBV6-3 and TRBJ2-7; 8 bases align to TRBD2. Trimming cost V 4 bases and J 7 bases; bases outside gene matches: 24. This CDR3 is built from 19 residues. CDR1 and CDR2 from the germline V gene are MNHEY and SVGEGT. The CDR3 DNA is TGTGCCAGCAGTTCCTACGGGAGGGGGGCTAATGGAAACTCTCGGGAGCAGTACGTC. This translates into CASSSYGRGANGNSREQYV.

This chain uses TRBV19 with TRBJ2-2, with D possibly TRBD1 on 6 matching bases. This CDR3 contains 14 residues. Trimming took off 5 bases at V and 4 bases at J, with 11 bases between the two ends. Germline CDR1 and CDR2: LNHDA and SQIVND (reference sequence). For the CDR3, the DNA is TGTGCCAGTAGTGGTTGGGACACCACCGGGGAGCTGTTTTTT. This sequence encodes CASSGWDTTGELFF.

The chain is built from TRBV10-3 and TRBJ1-6, with D tentatively TRBD1 (5 bases). The V gene lost 6 bases and the J gene lost 7 bases, with 10 bases spanning the gap. Germline V CDR1 and CDR2: ENHRY, SYGVKD. CDR3 length: 13 residues. This CDR3 reads CAIRSRENSPLHF. CDR3 sequence (DNA): TGTGCCATCAGGAGCAGGGAAAATTCACCCCTCCACTTT.

The CDR3: CAWSVGRQNTEAFF. CDR3 nucleotides: TGTGCCTGGAGTGTGGGGAGGCAGAACACTGAAGCTTTCTTT. J is TRBJ1-1 and V is TRBV30; no definite D call. The CDR3 contains 14 residues. The ends were cut back, 0 bases at V and 1 base at J, with 9 bases in the middle. Germline values: CDR1 GTSNPN, CDR2 SVGIG (reference sequence).

This clone is a singleton in its sample. The CDR3 sequence is CASSLQGIEQYF. The CDR3 nucleotides are TGTGCCAGCAGTTTACAGGGGATCGAGCAGTACTTC. The V gene is TRBV27, the J gene TRBJ2-7, with a possible D match to TRBD1 (6 bases). Between the trimmed V and J ends, which lost 2 bases and 6 bases, there was a span of 8 bases. This CDR3 contains 12 residues. In germline, CDR1 is MNHEY, CDR2 SMNVEV (reference sequence).

A single count supports this clone. The V call is TRBV2, the J call TRBJ1-6; D not certain. CDR1 and CDR2 from the germline V gene are SNHLY and FYNNEI. The CDR3 contains 15 residues. Trimming pared 6 bases from V and 3 bases from J, leaving 12 bases between. The CDR3 coding sequence is TGTGCCAGCAGGGGAGACATCAACTATAATTCACCCCTCCACTTT. This translates into CASRGDINYNSPLHF.

J is TRBJ2-1 and V is TRBV18; unclear D gene. The V gene's germline CDR1 is KGHSH and CDR2 LQKENI. V dropped 3 bases and J dropped 2 bases, with 8 bases sitting between them. The CDR3 has 14 amino acids. CDR3 residues: CASSPSVTYNEQFF. CDR3 DNA: TGTGCCAGCTCACCTTCCGTAACCTACAATGAGCAGTTCTTC.

The CDR3, as DNA: TGTGCCAGTAGTATAGCCCCCGCGGGGTGGGTCGATACGCAGTATTTT. Translated: CASSIAPAGWVDTQYF. This rearrangement joins TRBV19 to TRBJ2-3, with D perhaps TRBD2 (6 bases). This CDR3 has 16 residues. V was trimmed by 1 base and J by 6 bases, leaving 17 bases between them. Germline V gene sequence: CDR1 LNHDA, CDR2 SQIVND (reference sequence).

The rearrangement joins TRBV6-2 or TRBV6-3 to TRBJ2-7, with TRBD2 identical over 9 bases. The V segment lost 6 bases and the J segment 6 bases; nucleotides outside the gene matches: 6. This CDR3 contains 13 residues. Germline V lookup: CDR1 MNHEY, CDR2 SVGEGT. For the CDR3, the DNA is TGTGCCAGCAGCCTCCTGCGGGGGGGCGAGCAGTACGTC. Amino acid sequence: CASSLLRGGEQYV.